A single sample is the source of the 25 T cell receptor beta chains below, sequenced in a study of T cell repertoires in cytomegalovirus infection. Each CDR3 protein gets one entry after TCRdb re-called the reads with MiXCR. The sample yields nearly 450,000 distinct CDR3 sequences, approximately 31% seen once. Sequencing used PBMCs. All receptors derive from a human donor in good health (CMV status not recorded). Some clones in this sample may be carry-over from other donors' samples.

In its sample, this clonotype was seen many times. V usage is TRBV7-2 and J usage is TRBJ1-2, with TRBD1 matching over 8 bases. The length of the CDR3 is 15 residues. V dropped 5 bases and J dropped 4; count of bases not matched to a gene: 9. Germline values: CDR1 SGHTA, CDR2 FQGNSA. The CDR3 sequence: CASSPGQGGLYGYTF. The DNA of the CDR3 is TGTGCCAGCAGCCCCGGACAGGGAGGGCTCTATGGCTACACCTTC.

This clonotype has more than one count but fewer than ten. V and J are TRBV5-4 and TRBJ2-1; D remains unclear. The CDR3 covers 13 residues. Trimming stripped 5 bases from V and 8 bases from J, with 14 bases between. Germline CDR1 is SGHNT and CDR2 is YYREEE (reference sequence). The CDR3 bases are TGTGCCAGCAGGGTGGGTAATTTGGATGAGCAGTTCTTC. Its translation is CASRVGNLDEQFF.

Worth noting for this clonotype: Lacking the conserved final phenylalanine or tryptophan, this CDR3 likely reflects a read error. The chain combines TRBV30 with TRBJ2-2, with D possibly matching TRBD2 (7 bases). V dropped 0 bases and J dropped 6 bases, with 14 bases sitting between them. CDR3 length: 15 amino acids. Germline CDR1 and CDR2: GTSNPN and SVGIG (reference sequence). DNA for the CDR3: TGTGCCTGGAGTGTACTGATAGGGGGGGCCGGGGAGCTGTTTTTG. Residues: CAWSVLIGGAGELFL.

This clonotype showed up just a few times. V usage is TRBV28 and J usage is TRBJ1-1, with D possibly TRBD1 on 5 matching bases. Germline V gene data show CDR1 as MDHEN and CDR2 as SYDVKM. CDR3 length equals 12 residues. V gave up 1 base and J gave up 11 bases, with 11 bases separating them. CDR3 in DNA: TGTGCCAGCAGTTTATTCGGACATGGGGCTTTCTTT. This codes for CASSLFGHGAFF.

This clonotype was recorded a few times. This chain connects TRBV2 to TRBJ2-7, with 13 bases that match TRBD2. With 7 bases clipped from V and 2 bases from J, the junction kept 17 bases outside the gene matches. Germline V lookup: CDR1 SNHLY, CDR2 FYNNEI. The CDR3 has 19 amino acids. As DNA, the CDR3 is TGTGCCAGCATCGATTCCGGACTAGCGGGGGTCCTTCGGGCCTACGAGCAGTACTTC. Translated: CASIDSGLAGVLRAYEQYF.

The gene calls are TRBV7-6 and TRBJ2-6, with D possibly being TRBD2 (8 bases). CDR1 is SGHVS, CDR2 FNYEAQ, per germline. The CDR3 spans 16 residues. V shed 4 bases and J shed 2 bases, with 12 bases lying between them. In nucleotides, the CDR3 is TGTGCCAGCAGCTCCGGGAGGGGGCCTGGGGCCAACGTCCTGACTTTC. It encodes CASSSGRGPGANVLTF.

In its sample, this clonotype was seen many times. This chain joins TRBV29-1 and TRBJ1-2, with D unclear. Between the trimmed V and J ends, which lost 6 bases and 0 bases, there was a span of 8 bases. This CDR3 contains 12 residues. The germline CDR1 and CDR2 sequences are SQVTM and ANQGSEA. In nucleotides, the CDR3 is TGCAGCGTGCTCCATTCTAACTATGGCTACACCTTC. It translates to CSVLHSNYGYTF.

This rearrangement joins TRBV6-6 to TRBJ2-5; maybe TRBD2 (5 bases). Per germline, CDR1 MNHNY and CDR2 SVGAGI (reference sequence). V was shortened by 2 bases and J by 5 bases, with 12 bases between the two germline ends. This CDR3 region has 14 residues. CDR3: CASSYRLAAETQYF. The CDR3 DNA is TGTGCCAGCAGTTACCGGCTAGCTGCGGAGACCCAGTACTTC.

The V gene is TRBV5-5, the J gene TRBJ1-1; 7 bases are a match to TRBD1. There are 15 residues in the CDR3. The V gene end was trimmed by 2 bases and the J gene end by 4 bases; junction bases not matched to a gene: 8. The germline V gene has CDR1 SGHKS and CDR2 YYEKEE (reference sequence). The CDR3 sequence is CASSLGLTGSTEAFF. The DNA for the CDR3 is TGTGCCAGCAGCTTAGGGTTGACAGGGAGCACTGAAGCTTTCTTT. Based on the CDR3 plus reference TRBV5-5 and TRBJ1-1, the full variable domain is DAGVTQSPTHLIKTRGQQVTLRCSPISGHKSVSWYQQVLGQGPQFIFQYYEKEERGRGNFPDRFSARQFPNYSSELNVNALLLGDSALYLCASSLGLTGSTEAFFGQGTRLTVV.

In regard to this clonotype: A much larger clone lies one base from this, so it may be a read error. The chain recombines TRBV11-2 with TRBJ2-5; D may be TRBD1 or TRBD2 (5 bases each). Germline CDR1 is SGHAT and CDR2 is FQNNGV. The CDR3 extends over 12 amino acids. Trimming removed 8 bases from V and 1 base from J, with 8 bases in between. DNA of the CDR3: TGTGCCAGCGGGGGAATCCAAGAGACCCAGTACTTC. Translated: CASGGIQETQYF.

This clonotype was counted only a few times. The V call is TRBV10-3, the J call TRBJ2-2; a possible D gene is TRBD2 (6 bases). The CDR3 sequence is 17 residues long. Germline V gene data show CDR1 as ENHRY and CDR2 as SYGVKD. V lost 0 bases, J lost 6 bases, and 17 bases lay in between. For the CDR3, the DNA is TGTGCCATCAGTGAGTCGTTTGCGGGGCTTGACGCCGGGGAGCTGTTTTTT. Translated: CAISESFAGLDAGELFF.

The chain links TRBV5-1 to TRBJ2-3; TRBD1 matches at 8 bases. The trim removed 2 bases at V and 0 bases at J, leaving 5 bases unmatched. In germline, CDR1 is SGHRS, CDR2 YFSETQ. This CDR3 spans 16 amino acids. CDR3 protein: CASSFLDRVSTDTQYF. CDR3 DNA: TGCGCCAGCAGCTTTCTGGACAGGGTTAGCACAGATACGCAGTATTTT.

The J gene is TRBJ2-5, the V gene TRBV20-1; 11 nucleotides line up with TRBD1. V lost 1 base to trimming and J lost 4 bases; unmatched junction nucleotides: 5. Germline V gene lookup returns CDR1 DFQATT and CDR2 SNEGSKA (reference sequence). The CDR3 is made up of 15 amino acids. As DNA, the CDR3 is TGCAGTGCTAGAGGGGACAGGGGGAATGGAGAGACCCAGTACTTC. It encodes CSARGDRGNGETQYF.

This clonotype was observed many times. J is TRBJ1-3 and V is TRBV7-2; D remains unclear. This CDR3 region has 16 residues. Per germline, CDR1 SGHTA and CDR2 FQGNSA. V dropped 1 base and J dropped 0 bases, with 10 bases sitting between them. The CDR3 region is CASSLDGSRSGNTIYF. DNA of the CDR3: TGTGCCAGCAGCTTAGACGGCAGTCGCTCTGGAAACACCATATATTTT. Based on the CDR3 plus reference TRBV7-2 and TRBJ1-3, the full variable domain is GAGVSQSPSNKVTEKGKDVELRCDPISGHTALYWYRQSLGQGLEFLIYFQGNSAPDKSGLPSDRFSAERTGGSVSTLTIQRTQQEDSAVYLCASSLDGSRSGNTIYFGEGSWLTVV.

This chain uses TRBV9 with TRBJ1-5, with D possibly matching TRBD1 (5 bases). From germline, CDR1 is SGDLS and CDR2 YYNGEE. With 3 bases removed from V and 7 bases from J, the gap between germline ends came to 17 bases. The CDR3 spans 15 residues. For the CDR3, the DNA is TGTGCCAGCAGCGCGGGCGGGGGAGGAGGACAGCCCCAGCATTTT. Protein: CASSAGGGGGQPQHF.

Only a few counts were recorded for this clonotype. The chain has TRBV2 and TRBJ2-1; D might be TRBD1 or TRBD2, each matching 5 bases. V was cut by 3 bases and J by 9 bases, with 21 bases left in between. The CDR3 contains 16 residues. Germline loops: CDR1 SNHLY, CDR2 FYNNEI. The CDR3 DNA reads TGTGCCAGCAGTGATCTTTTCTGGGCGAAGGGGACTGAGCAGTTCTTC. It specifies CASSDLFWAKGTEQFF.

This chain joins TRBV11-2 and TRBJ2-3, with D perhaps matching TRBD1 (6 bases). The CDR3 runs to 14 residues. V dropped 5 bases and J dropped 7 bases, with 16 bases sitting between them. Germline CDR1 is SGHAT and CDR2 is FQNNGV. As DNA, the CDR3 is TGTGCCAGCAGCCCCACAGGGTCAAGGAATACGCAGTATTTT. Translation gives CASSPTGSRNTQYF.

The V call is TRBV12-3 or TRBV12-4, the J call TRBJ1-4; D uncertain. The CDR3 is made up of 16 amino acids. V lost 0 bases and J 8 bases, leaving 16 bases between the germline ends. CDR3 sequence: CASSLASRGLKEKLFF. The DNA of the CDR3 is TGTGCCAGCAGTTTAGCCTCTCGAGGACTCAAGGAAAAACTGTTTTTT.

The chain combines TRBV7-9 with TRBJ2-7, with 9 nucleotides matching TRBD1. J gave up 6 bases and V 5 bases, and 5 bases lay outside the gene matches. The CDR3 covers 13 residues. The germline CDR1 and CDR2 sequences are SEHNR and FQNEAQ (reference sequence). The CDR3 protein is CASSPTGGLEQYF. DNA for the CDR3: TGTGCCAGCAGCCCGACAGGGGGACTCGAGCAGTACTTC.

This clonotype was detected only a few times. This chain links TRBV2 with TRBJ1-5; TRBD1 might be the D (5 bases). The CDR3 is made up of 12 amino acids. Per the germline V gene, CDR1 is SNHLY and CDR2 is FYNNEI. V dropped 8 bases and J dropped 9 bases, with 14 bases sitting between them. The CDR3 spells CASHVGVGPQHF. The CDR3 nucleotides are TGTGCCAGCCACGTAGGGGTTGGGCCCCAGCATTTT.

This clonotype was picked up a small number of times. This rearrangement joins TRBV27 to TRBJ2-7; D unclear. CDR1 and CDR2 (germline): MNHEY, SMNVEV (reference sequence). V was pared by 6 bases and J by 2 bases, with 20 bases between. The CDR3 covers 16 residues. The CDR3 reads CASSPSGPSGPYEQYF. Written as DNA, the CDR3 is TGTGCCAGCAGCCCTTCTGGGCCCTCAGGCCCCTACGAGCAGTACTTC.

This clonotype was detected only a few times. This sequence joins TRBV10-3 and TRBJ2-3, with D unresolved. This CDR3 has 11 residues. Per germline, CDR1 ENHRY and CDR2 SYGVKD. V was pared by 8 bases and J by 2 bases, with 5 bases between. This chain's CDR3 is CAIAVTDTQYF. The CDR3, as DNA: TGTGCCATCGCCGTCACAGATACGCAGTATTTT.

The chain combines TRBV6-1 with TRBJ2-7; 10 nucleotides align to TRBD1. Germline V lookup: CDR1 MNHNS, CDR2 SASEGT. After removal of 5 bases from V and 2 bases from J, the junction contained 6 bases not matched to a gene. CDR3 length equals 15 residues. The chain's CDR3 is CASSSGQGVTYEQYF. Written as DNA, the CDR3 is TGTGCCAGCAGTTCTGGACAGGGGGTTACCTACGAGCAGTACTTC.

This clonotype was detected only a few times. The chain is built from TRBV12-3 or TRBV12-4 and TRBJ2-7, with TRBD2 as a possible D gene (5 bases). The CDR3 extends over 13 amino acids. Trimming shortened V by 5 bases and J by 6 bases, and 14 bases separated the two germline ends. In DNA form, the CDR3 reads TGTGCCAGCAGTCGTCGTTTGGAGGCCGAGCAGTACTTC. Translation gives CASSRRLEAEQYF.

This clonotype came up a few times. The chain uses TRBV7-6 and TRBJ1-4; D is undetermined. Looked up from germline, CDR1 is SGHVS and CDR2 is FNYEAQ. This CDR3 is 16 amino acids long. The ends were cut back, 5 bases at V and 0 bases at J, with 13 bases in the middle. The CDR3 DNA reads TGTGCCAGCAGCGCGGCCCCGACCGCAACTAATGAAAAACTGTTTTTT. Translated, it gives CASSAAPTATNEKLFF.